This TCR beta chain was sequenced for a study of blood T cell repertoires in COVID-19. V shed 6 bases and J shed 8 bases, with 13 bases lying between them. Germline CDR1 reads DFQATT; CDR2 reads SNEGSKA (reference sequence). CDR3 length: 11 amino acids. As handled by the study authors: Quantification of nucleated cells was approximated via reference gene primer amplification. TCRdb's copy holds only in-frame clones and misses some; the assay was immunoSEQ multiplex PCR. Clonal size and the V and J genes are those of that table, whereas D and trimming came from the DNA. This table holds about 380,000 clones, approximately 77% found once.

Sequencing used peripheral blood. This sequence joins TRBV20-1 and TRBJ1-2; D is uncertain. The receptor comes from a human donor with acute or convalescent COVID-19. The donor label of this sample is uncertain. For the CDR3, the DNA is TGCAGTGCGAGGGTACAACGCGGCTACACCTTC. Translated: CSARVQRGYTF.